This T cell receptor beta chain comes out of a study of brain T cells in children with intractable seizures. Study-level findings and limits: Patients' HCMV serostatus was unknown; virus specificity rests on CDR3 similarity alone.

Here immunoSEQ multiplex PCR was the method, and the copy in TCRdb shows in-frame clones only, minus some. The table lists about 120,000 clones, 94% of them singletons. Turning to this clone: Antigen specificity is unknown.

Trimming shortened V by 3 bases and J by 1 base, and 13 bases separated the two germline ends. CDR1 is SGDLS and CDR2 is YYNGEE in the germline V gene. The CDR3 totals 15 residues. The chain carries TRBV9 and TRBJ1-1; D is ambiguous. Source: peripheral blood, taken at surgery. The clonotype comes from a boy in the first two years of life with hemimegalencephaly and intractable seizures. The CDR3 reads CASSALAGSNTEAFF. In DNA, the CDR3 is TGTGCCAGCAGCGCCCTGGCGGGATCGAACACTGAAGCTTTCTTT.